These 19 T cell receptor beta chains came from one sample sequenced in a study of blood T cell repertoires in COVID-19. Sequencing was performed with immunoSEQ multiplex PCR; in TCRdb, only in-frame clones are kept and a portion is missing. The sample has 250,000 or so clones, 89% seen once. Sequencing was performed on peripheral blood. All receptors derive from a woman between 40 and 50 years old who had recovered from COVID-19.

V gene TRBV6-5 combines with J gene TRBJ1-1; 7 bases line up with TRBD1. The trim removed 6 bases at V and 4 bases at J, leaving 8 bases unmatched. Germline lookup yields CDR1 MNHEY and CDR2 SVGAGI. There are 14 residues in the CDR3. The DNA of the CDR3 is TGTGCCAGCAGGACCAGACAGGGCGGCACTGAAGCTTTCTTT. Amino acids: CASRTRQGGTEAFF.

This rearrangement joins TRBV7-2 to TRBJ1-6; no clear D. Germline lookup yields CDR1 SGHTA and CDR2 FQGNSA. Trimming stripped 5 bases from V and 9 bases from J, with 8 bases between. This CDR3 is 12 amino acids long. CDR3 amino acids: CASSEQSSPLHF. The CDR3 nucleotides are TGTGCCAGCAGCGAACAGAGTTCACCCCTCCACTTT.

This sequence joins TRBV27 and TRBJ2-2; weak D call: TRBD2 (5 bases). Between the trimmed V and J ends, which lost 1 base and 0 bases, there was a span of 6 bases. CDR1 is MNHEY, CDR2 SMNVEV, per germline (reference sequence). CDR3 length: 15 residues. The CDR3 region is CASSLWRSNTGELFF. The DNA of the CDR3 is TGTGCCAGCAGTTTATGGAGGTCGAACACCGGGGAGCTGTTTTTT.

This chain links TRBV12-2 with TRBJ1-6. TRBV12-2 is annotated as a pseudogene. There are 16 residues in the CDR3. In DNA, the CDR3 is TGTGCAAGGGGGGGTACGGGAAGCTCCTATAATTCACCCCTCCACTTT. Its translation is CARGGTGSSYNSPLHF.

With regard to this clone: The same CDR3 also results from other DNA sequences found in this sample. V is TRBV30 and J is TRBJ1-5; 8 bases are shared with TRBD1. V lost 0 bases and J lost 4; bases outside the gene matches: 2. The CDR3 spans 14 residues. The germline CDR1 and CDR2 sequences are GTSNPN and SVGIG (reference sequence). CDR3 residues: CAWSVGQGNQPQHF. The CDR3, as DNA: TGTGCCTGGAGTGTTGGACAGGGTAATCAGCCCCAGCATTTT.

J is TRBJ1-1 and V is TRBV14, with D possibly being TRBD1 (5 bases). V gave up 4 bases and J gave up 11 bases, with 20 bases separating them. This CDR3 has 14 amino acids. Germline CDR1 is SGHDN and CDR2 is FVKESK. The CDR3 protein is CASSPAGWGLGAFF. The CDR3 DNA is TGTGCCAGCAGCCCAGCAGGGTGGGGTTTAGGGGCTTTCTTT.

This clone occurred a few times. The chain employs TRBV19 and TRBJ2-7; 10 bases agree with TRBD1. The CDR3 is 15 amino acids. Germline V gene sequence: CDR1 LNHDA, CDR2 SQIVND (reference sequence). The V gene end was trimmed by 6 bases and the J gene end by 3 bases; junction bases not matched to a gene: 8. CDR3 bases: TGTGCCAGTAGCACCGGGACAGGGGACCTCTACGAGCAGTACTTC. Translation: CASSTGTGDLYEQYF. Full variable domain (missing parts from reference TRBV19 and TRBJ2-7): DGGITQSPKYLFRKEGQNVTLSCEQNLNHDAMYWYRQDPGQGLRLIYYSQIVNDFQKGDIAEGYSVSREKKESFPLTVTSAQKNPTAFYLCASSTGTGDLYEQYFGPGTRLTVT.

The rearrangement uses TRBV6-6 and TRBJ2-7; 7 nucleotides align to TRBD1. V trimming: 0 bases; J trimming: 6 bases; junction bases outside the gene matches: 2. This CDR3 spans 13 amino acids. Looked up from germline, CDR1 is MNHNY and CDR2 is SVGAGI (reference sequence). The CDR3 DNA sequence: TGTGCCAGCAGTTACTCCGACAGGGTCGAGCAGTACGTC. It encodes CASSYSDRVEQYV.

This chain uses TRBV2 with TRBJ2-3; 14 bases fit TRBD2. The germline gives CDR1 SNHLY, CDR2 FYNNEI. The J segment lost 10 bases and the V segment lost 5 bases, leaving 8 bases of the junction unmatched. The CDR3 runs to 15 residues. CDR3 protein: CASSNGLAGGVAQYF. CDR3 DNA: TGTGCCAGCAGTAACGGACTAGCGGGGGGAGTCGCGCAGTATTTT.

This chain uses TRBV24-1 with TRBJ2-1; 15 bases are a match to TRBD2. Germline V CDR1 and CDR2: KGHDR, SFDVKD. The CDR3 spans 17 residues. J gave up 4 bases and V 3 bases, and 3 bases lay outside the gene matches. This CDR3 is CATSDPGTSGRYNEQFF. The DNA of the CDR3 is TGTGCCACCAGTGATCCCGGGACTAGCGGGAGGTACAATGAGCAGTTCTTC.

The V and J genes are TRBV5-6 and TRBJ2-3; D possibly corresponds to TRBD1 (5 bases). Trimming removed 3 bases from V and 5 bases from J, with 10 bases in between. This CDR3 has 13 amino acids. Germline-derived CDR1 and CDR2 are SGHDT and YYEEEE. CDR3 DNA: TGTGCCAGCAGCTCGAAGGGGAAAGATACGCAGTATTTT. Translated: CASSSKGKDTQYF.

CDR3: CASSRNGQGQNSPLHF. In DNA, the CDR3 is TGTGCCAGCAGCCGAAATGGACAGGGCCAGAATTCACCCCTCCACTTT. The chain carries TRBV3-1 (or the pseudogene TRBV3-2) and TRBJ1-6; 8 positions agree with TRBD1. The CDR3 totals 16 residues. CDR1 is LGHDT and CDR2 is YNNKEL in the germline V gene (reference sequence). The trim removed 4 bases at V and 7 bases at J, leaving 9 bases unmatched.

The table lists this clone with a few counts. This chain connects TRBV12-3 or TRBV12-4 to TRBJ1-1, with 8 bases aligning to TRBD1. V was clipped by 2 bases and J by 9 bases; unmatched bases: 5. CDR3 length: 13 amino acids. CDR3 residues: CASSLRRTGQAFF. The CDR3 DNA sequence: TGTGCCAGCAGTTTAAGGAGGACAGGGCAAGCTTTCTTT.

The chain links TRBV7-9 to TRBJ1-2, with D maybe TRBD1 (5 bases). The germline V gene has CDR1 SEHNR and CDR2 FQNEAQ (reference sequence). The CDR3 totals 14 residues. Trimming removed 1 base from V and 7 bases from J, with 13 bases in between. This CDR3 is CASSLESVGAGYTF. The DNA for the CDR3 is TGTGCCAGCAGCTTAGAGTCCGTAGGGGCTGGCTACACCTTC.

The rearrangement uses TRBV19 and TRBJ1-2, with D possibly being TRBD1 (5 bases). Between the trimmed V and J ends, which lost 3 bases and 8 bases, there was a span of 19 bases. The CDR3 runs 15 residues. Germline V gene data show CDR1 as LNHDA and CDR2 as SQIVND (reference sequence). The CDR3 DNA reads TGTGCCAGTAGTATTAGTGTCGGGACTCTCTCCGGCTACACCTTC. Its protein product is CASSISVGTLSGYTF.

This clone was recorded once. The gene calls are TRBV7-9 and TRBJ2-7; perhaps TRBD2 as D (7 bases). The CDR3 is 15 residues long. V lost 1 base, J lost 4 bases, and 14 bases lay in between. From germline, CDR1 is SEHNR and CDR2 FQNEAQ (reference sequence). The CDR3 loop is CASSLVGGLGYEQYF. The DNA for the CDR3 is TGTGCCAGCAGCTTAGTGGGGGGGCTAGGGTACGAGCAGTACTTC.

V is TRBV11-2 and J is TRBJ2-7, with D perhaps matching TRBD2 (6 bases). This CDR3 region has 12 residues. Deletions cut 5 bases from V and 6 bases from J, with 11 bases between. From germline, CDR1 is SGHAT and CDR2 FQNNGV. Here the CDR3 DNA reads TGTGCCAGCAGCCAGACTAGTATCGAGCAGTACGTC. It translates to CASSQTSIEQYV.

The chain is built from TRBV18 and TRBJ2-5; 7 bases map to TRBD2. Germline loops: CDR1 KGHSH, CDR2 LQKENI. The CDR3 runs to 16 residues. V dropped 0 bases and J dropped 10; count of bases not matched to a gene: 14. CDR3 nucleotide sequence: TGTGCCAGCTCACCACCGCCGCTAGCGGCCCCCCCCCACCAGTACTTC. Residues: CASSPPPLAAPPHQYF.

The J gene is TRBJ2-5, the V gene TRBV9; 13 positions agree with TRBD2. With V trimmed by 4 bases and J by 4 bases, 7 bases remained unmatched. CDR3 length: 16 amino acids. From germline, CDR1 is SGDLS and CDR2 YYNGEE. The CDR3 DNA reads as TGTGCCAGCAGCCAAGGGACTAGCGGGGTCCTAGAGACCCAGTACTTC. As protein: CASSQGTSGVLETQYF.